The next 32 T cell receptor beta chains were all read from a single sample in a study of shared clonotypes between healthy human individuals. Sequenced by immunoSEQ multiplex PCR; TCRdb stores in-frame clones only, minus some. The sample holds some 1.5 million clones, around 98% seen once. Sequenced: naive CD4+ T cells sorted from blood. As to subset: CD45RA+ positively selected. These receptors were taken from a man between 25 and 39 years old in good health.

V gene TRBV6-5 combines with J gene TRBJ1-1; D may be TRBD1 (6 bases). CDR1 is MNHEY and CDR2 is SVGAGI in the germline V gene. Trimming pared 7 bases from V and 5 bases from J, leaving 17 bases between. There are 14 residues in the CDR3. The CDR3 bases are TGTGCCAGCATCCTGAGGGGGGGCGAGACTGAAGCTTTCTTT. Translated: CASILRGGETEAFF.

As regards this clone: The germline gene is not matched at one end of the junction; a read error may be the cause. V and J are TRBV5-5 and TRBJ2-7; perhaps TRBD1 as D (5 bases). The CDR3 extends over 13 amino acids. Germline V CDR1 and CDR2: SGHKS, YYEKEE (reference sequence). CDR3 region: CTSSFRGPYEQYF. CDR3 bases: TGTACCAGCAGCTTTAGGGGTCCCTACGAGCAGTACTTC.

This chain uses TRBV5-1 with TRBJ1-5; TRBD1 matches 7 bases. Losses at the gene ends were 4 bases for V and 5 bases for J; bases not matched to a gene: 3. The CDR3 totals 13 residues. Germline assignment: CDR1 SGHRS and CDR2 YFSETQ. DNA of the CDR3: TGCGCCAGCAGCACCGGACAGGATCAGCCCCAGCATTTT. This codes for CASSTGQDQPQHF.

Of note for this clone: In the same sample, other DNA sequences code for this CDR3. CDR3 sequence: CASSYSGYNEQFF. The CDR3 region has the DNA TGTGCCAGCAGTTACAGCGGCTACAATGAGCAGTTCTTC. The chain recombines TRBV6-6 with TRBJ2-1; D is perhaps TRBD2 (5 bases). Germline V gene sequence: CDR1 MNHNY, CDR2 SVGAGI (reference sequence). The CDR3 runs 13 residues. The V and J ends lost 2 bases and 3 bases respectively, with 5 bases between them.

This chain uses TRBV18 with TRBJ1-5; D gene unclear. V lost 2 bases, J lost 3 bases, and 8 bases lay in between. The germline V gene has CDR1 KGHSH and CDR2 LQKENI. This CDR3 is 14 amino acids long. CDR3 sequence reads: CASSPLPNNQPQHF. CDR3 nucleotides: TGTGCCAGCTCACCATTACCCAACAATCAGCCCCAGCATTTT.

About this clone: The sample carries other DNA sequences with the same CDR3. The V call is TRBV9, the J call TRBJ2-1; 8 nucleotides align to TRBD1. V shed 3 bases and J 3 bases; nucleotides not matched to a gene: 5. CDR3 length equals 15 residues. Germline V gene sequence: CDR1 SGDLS, CDR2 YYNGEE. The chain's CDR3 is CASSARTGSYNEQFF. Written as DNA, the CDR3 is TGTGCCAGCAGCGCACGGACAGGGAGCTACAATGAGCAGTTCTTC. The complete variable domain, with remaining parts taken from reference TRBV9 and TRBJ2-1, reads DSGVTQTPKHLITATGQRVTLRCSPRSGDLSVYWYQQSLDQGLQFLIQYYNGEERAKGNILERFSAQQFPDLHSELNLSSLELGDSALYFCASSARTGSYNEQFFGPGTRLTVL.

The genes are TRBV5-6 and TRBJ2-1; D not resolved. The V end was cut by 1 base, the J end by 9 bases, with 11 bases between. Germline values: CDR1 SGHDT, CDR2 YYEEEE. The CDR3 loop spans 13 amino acids. The CDR3 nucleotides read TGTGCCAGCAGCTTGATTGAGCTCCCTGAGCAGTTCTTC. It codes for CASSLIELPEQFF.

The chain has TRBV19 and TRBJ1-5, with D unresolved. CDR3 length: 17 amino acids. Between the trimmed V and J ends, which lost 7 bases and 2 bases, there was a span of 21 bases. In germline, CDR1 is LNHDA, CDR2 SQIVND (reference sequence). The CDR3 here is CASIFPRWVLGNQPQHF. CDR3 DNA sequence: TGTGCCAGTATCTTTCCGAGATGGGTACTCGGCAATCAGCCCCAGCATTTT.

The rearrangement links TRBV5-1 to TRBJ2-5, with D unresolved. The V and J ends lost 0 bases and 1 base respectively, with 4 bases between them. Germline-derived CDR1 and CDR2 are SGHRS and YFSETQ. The CDR3 extends over 13 amino acids. The CDR3, as DNA: TGCGCCAGCAGCTTGGATCCCCAAGAGACCCAGTACTTC. Translating it yields CASSLDPQETQYF.

The chain recombines TRBV11-2 with TRBJ2-7; possibly TRBD1 for D (5 bases). The V and J ends lost 4 bases and 3 bases respectively, with 10 bases between them. The CDR3 has 13 amino acids. In germline, CDR1 is SGHAT, CDR2 FQNNGV. The DNA of the CDR3 is TGTGCCAGCAGCTCGATGGACAACTACGAGCAGTACTTC. Translating gives CASSSMDNYEQYF.

This chain joins TRBV7-3 and TRBJ2-1; TRBD2 might be the D (6 bases). The CDR3 extends over 15 amino acids. Germline CDR1 reads SGHTA; CDR2 reads FQGTGA. Trimming took 4 bases from V and 6 from J, leaving 16 bases between them. The chain's CDR3 is CASSSRDSKLNEQFF. The CDR3 DNA reads as TGTGCCAGCAGCTCTCGGGACTCCAAACTCAATGAGCAGTTCTTC.

This chain connects TRBV28 to TRBJ1-1; D gene uncertain. CDR1 and CDR2 (germline): MDHEN, SYDVKM. Trimming removed 5 bases at V and 1 base at J, with 17 bases between. The CDR3 loop spans 16 amino acids. The CDR3 sequence is CASSPTDLFANTEAFF. In nucleotides, the CDR3 is TGTGCCAGCAGTCCAACGGACCTATTCGCGAACACTGAAGCTTTCTTT.

About this clone itself: Different DNA sequences within this sample yield the same CDR3. CDR3 sequence: CASSLAGGNTGELFF. In DNA, the CDR3 is TGTGCCAGCAGCTTGGCCGGGGGAAACACCGGGGAGCTGTTTTTT. V and J are TRBV7-2 and TRBJ2-2; D might be TRBD2 (6 bases). The CDR3 covers 15 residues. Trimming took 3 bases from V and 2 from J, leaving 10 bases between them. Germline V gene sequence: CDR1 SGHTA, CDR2 FQGNSA.

A single count supports this clone. Other DNA sequences in the sample encode the same CDR3. This chain uses TRBV9 with TRBJ2-5; D is unclear. The germline gives CDR1 SGDLS, CDR2 YYNGEE. The germline V and J ends were trimmed by 5 bases and 5 bases, with 10 bases remaining between them. The CDR3 consists of 12 residues. The DNA of the CDR3 is TGTGCCAGCAGTAGGGAAGGGGAGACCCAGTACTTC. Its protein product is CASSREGETQYF. Full variable domain (outside the CDR3, taken from reference TRBV9 and TRBJ2-5): DSGVTQTPKHLITATGQRVTLRCSPRSGDLSVYWYQQSLDQGLQFLIQYYNGEERAKGNILERFSAQQFPDLHSELNLSSLELGDSALYFCASSREGETQYFGPGTRLLVL.

This chain joins TRBV5-1 and TRBJ2-1; D is possibly TRBD2 (6 bases). V lost 4 bases and J lost 0, with 26 bases in between. The CDR3 has 20 amino acids. Germline V gene data show CDR1 as SGHRS and CDR2 as YFSETQ. In DNA, the CDR3 is TGCGCCAGCAGCCTCCTTCCCTTTGGTGGGACCGGGAGCTCCTACAATGAGCAGTTCTTC. Its protein is CASSLLPFGGTGSSYNEQFF.

J is TRBJ2-3 and V is TRBV5-1; 13 bases fit TRBD2. CDR1 is SGHRS, CDR2 YFSETQ, per germline. This CDR3 is built from 16 residues. The V segment lost 0 bases and the J segment 4 bases; nucleotides outside the gene matches: 2. CDR3 DNA: TGCGCCAGCAGCTTGGAACTAGCGGGAGGGTCAGATACGCAGTATTTT. Its protein product is CASSLELAGGSDTQYF.

This rearrangement joins TRBV5-1 to TRBJ2-7, with 7 bases lining up with TRBD2. From germline, CDR1 is SGHRS and CDR2 YFSETQ. The CDR3 is 20 residues long. The V and J ends lost 2 bases and 3 bases, in that order; junction bases with no gene match: 23. The CDR3 spells CASSLMGRGEVRHSRYEQYF. CDR3 DNA: TGCGCCAGCAGCTTAATGGGCCGGGGGGAGGTGCGCCATTCGCGCTACGAGCAGTACTTC.

This chain connects TRBV18 to TRBJ2-1; D is uncertain. CDR3 length equals 14 residues. CDR1 and CDR2 from the germline V gene are KGHSH and LQKENI. Deletions cut 0 bases from V and 10 bases from J, with 13 bases between. Written as DNA, the CDR3 is TGTGCCAGCTCACCACCTAGGACCGCTGGGGAGCAGTTCTTC. Its translation is CASSPPRTAGEQFF. Complete variable domain (other parts from reference TRBV18 and TRBJ2-1): NAGVMQNPRHLVRRRGQEARLRCSPMKGHSHVYWYRQLPEEGLKFMVYLQKENIIDESGMPKERFSAEFPKEGPSILRIQQVVRGDSAAYFCASSPPRTAGEQFFGPGTRLTVL.

V and J are TRBV7-6 and TRBJ2-3; D not resolved. Germline CDR1 reads SGHVS; CDR2 reads FNYEAQ. CDR3 length: 12 residues. The ends were cut back, 5 bases at V and 6 bases at J, with 9 bases in the middle. The CDR3 DNA follows: TGTGCCAGCAGCCCTGGCGAGGATACGCAGTATTTT. The encoded protein is CASSPGEDTQYF.

The J gene is TRBJ2-2, the V gene TRBV2, with TRBD1 identical over 7 bases. The germline V gene has CDR1 SNHLY and CDR2 FYNNEI. The CDR3 is made up of 14 amino acids. Losses at the gene ends were 6 bases for V and 4 bases for J; bases not matched to a gene: 5. CDR3 coding DNA: TGTGCCAGCAGCCGGGACAGATTCACCGGGGAGCTGTTTTTT. This codes for CASSRDRFTGELFF.

As to this clone: This likely comes from a read error, as the CDR3 has no conserved phenylalanine or tryptophan at its end. No DNA is shown, since the ends of the CDR3 on it are uncertain; the CDR3 is the one TCRdb lists. The chain has TRBV7-4 and TRBJ2-7. The CDR3 adds up to 12 amino acids, both ends counted. Looked up from germline, CDR1 is SGHVT and CDR2 is SQSDAQ. CDR3 sequence: CASSLEMGYRSL.

This chain links TRBV20-1 with TRBJ2-1; the D call may be TRBD1 or TRBD2 (5 bases each). Germline-derived CDR1 and CDR2 are DFQATT and SNEGSKA (reference sequence). The CDR3 consists of 11 residues. V was clipped by 6 bases and J by 6 bases, with 9 bases between them. The CDR3 nucleotides are TGCAGTGCCGGGGCGGGCAATGAGCAGTTCTTC. It codes for CSAGAGNEQFF.

The chain employs TRBV7-2 and TRBJ1-5; D is uncertain. The germline V gene encodes CDR1 SGHTA and CDR2 FQGNSA. The CDR3 loop spans 14 amino acids. Trimming removed 6 bases at V and 5 bases at J, with 14 bases between. The DNA of the CDR3 is TGTGCCAGCAGTTACGACGGCGTATATCAGCCCCAGCATTTT. Translation gives CASSYDGVYQPQHF.

This chain joins TRBV30 and TRBJ2-1, with D possibly TRBD2 on 5 matching bases. Germline V CDR1 and CDR2: GTSNPN, SVGIG (reference sequence). V gave up 2 bases and J gave up 0 bases, with 14 bases separating them. The CDR3 covers 16 residues. In DNA form, the CDR3 reads TGTGCCTGGAGTCCCGGAGGCGCGAGCTCCTACAATGAGCAGTTCTTC. This translates into CAWSPGGASSYNEQFF.

This clone has just one count. This chain joins TRBV28 and TRBJ2-3; D may be TRBD1 or TRBD2 (5 bases each). Germline CDR1 MDHEN, CDR2 SYDVKM. The germline V and J ends were trimmed by 6 bases and 6 bases, with 19 bases remaining between them. This CDR3 contains 15 residues. The CDR3 spells CASSLGPPKADTQYF. The CDR3 DNA follows: TGTGCCAGCAGCCTGGGACCCCCCAAGGCGGATACGCAGTATTTT.

The chain joins TRBV28 to TRBJ1-5; TRBD1 matches at 7 bases. CDR1 and CDR2 from the germline V gene are MDHEN and SYDVKM. This CDR3 is 15 amino acids long. Unmatched junction bases numbered 7, after V lost 4 bases and J lost 4 bases. CDR3 bases: TGTGCCAGCAGTTCCCTGGACAGGCTTAATCAGCCCCAGCATTTT. Its protein product is CASSSLDRLNQPQHF.

V and J are TRBV25-1 and TRBJ2-7, with 8 bases aligning to TRBD2. The CDR3 sequence is 15 residues long. V lost 1 base and J lost 5; bases outside the gene matches: 7. Per germline, CDR1 MGHDK and CDR2 SYGVNS. In DNA form, the CDR3 reads TGTGCCAGCAGTGAATGGAGAGCGGGAGTCGACGAGCAGTACTTC. Translating it yields CASSEWRAGVDEQYF.

The V call is TRBV7-8, the J call TRBJ2-1; the match to TRBD2 covers 12 bases. The CDR3 contains 20 residues. Germline assignment: CDR1 SGHVS and CDR2 FQNEAQ. Losses at the gene ends were 5 bases for V and 5 bases for J; bases not matched to a gene: 19. CDR3 amino acids: CASSPLATSGRSLRNNEQFF. As DNA, the CDR3 is TGTGCCAGCAGCCCCCTAGCCACTAGCGGGAGGTCATTAAGGAACAATGAGCAGTTCTTC.

Turning to this clone: Other DNA sequences within the sample encode an identical CDR3. The chain couples TRBV5-1 to TRBJ2-5; the D gene is possibly TRBD2 (6 bases). Trimming took off 5 bases at V and 5 bases at J, with 7 bases between the two ends. Looked up from germline, CDR1 is SGHRS and CDR2 is YFSETQ. There are 11 residues in the CDR3. The CDR3 protein is CASREGETQYF. The CDR3 DNA follows: TGCGCCAGCAGGGAGGGTGAGACCCAGTACTTC.

This rearrangement joins TRBV7-6 to TRBJ2-7, with 11 bases lining up with TRBD2. Trimming at V came to 5 bases and at J to 0 bases, leaving 6 bases not matched to a gene. This CDR3 is 16 amino acids long. CDR1 SGHVS and CDR2 FNYEAQ come from the germline V gene. The CDR3 protein is CASSPTLAGGSYEQYF. Here the CDR3 DNA reads TGTGCCAGCAGCCCTACGCTAGCGGGGGGCTCCTACGAGCAGTACTTC.

CDR3 DNA sequence: TGCAGCGTCGCCGGGACTACAGACGATGAGCAGTTCTTC. Translation: CSVAGTTDDEQFF. The V and J genes are TRBV29-1 and TRBJ2-1, with TRBD2 matching over 7 bases. Germline V gene data show CDR1 as SQVTM and CDR2 as ANQGSEA. J gave up 8 bases and V 6 bases, and 10 bases lay outside the gene matches. There are 13 residues in the CDR3.

The chain uses TRBV10-3 and TRBJ1-5; 8 bases fit TRBD1. The CDR3 is made up of 14 amino acids. Germline V CDR1 and CDR2: ENHRY, SYGVKD. After removal of 10 bases from V and 7 bases from J, the junction contained 12 bases not matched to a gene. The CDR3 nucleotides are TGTGCCACCAACTCCGACAGGGGAGGACAGCCCCAGCATTTT. Translation gives CATNSDRGGQPQHF.